The T cell receptor (beta chain) described here comes from a study of beta chain features in type 1 diabetes. Post-sort purity exceeded 98% for all sorted populations. What was sequenced were expressed TCRB transcripts, since all of the isolated RNA had been reverse transcribed. Data came from immunoSEQ multiplex PCR; TCRdb stores just in-frame clones and leaves some out. The sample has hundreds of thousands of clones, 15% to 17% seen once; the top ten hold around 0.1%. Details on this clone: Its antigen is not known.

V lost 4 bases, J lost 6 bases, and 19 bases lay in between. The CDR3 runs to 15 residues. Germline assignment: CDR1 SEHNR and CDR2 FQNEAQ (reference sequence). Study-level points and caveats: Here, the possible influence of HLA type (on TCRB rearrangement) remained unresolved.

The origin of this receptor is a young man in good health. The chain has TRBV7-9 and TRBJ2-7; D perhaps matches TRBD2 (6 bases). The source material was naive CD4+ T cells from blood. The CDR3 DNA sequence: TGTGCCAGCAGCTGGCGGGGCAGGGAGGTTGGCGAGCAGTACTTC. Its translation: CASSWRGREVGEQYF.